The present TCR beta chain was sequenced within a study of technical replicates of blood from a handful of donors. Sequencing used immunoSEQ multiplex PCR; TCRdb keeps in-frame clones, though not all of them. This table holds over 55,000 clones, approximately 97% found once. The length of the CDR3 is 13 residues. Germline CDR1 SGHNT, CDR2 YENEEA. V lost 5 bases to trimming and J lost 8 bases; unmatched junction nucleotides: 6. The TCR comes from a human donor in good health. J is TRBJ1-2 and V is TRBV11-3; 9 positions match TRBD1. The specimen was T cells isolated from PBMCs. CDR3 loop: CASSKGQGGGYTF. The CDR3 coding sequence is TGTGCCAGCAGCAAGGGACAGGGAGGCGGCTACACCTTC. The full variable domain, its missing parts supplied by reference TRBV11-3 and TRBJ1-2, is EAGVVQSPRYKIIEKKQPVAFWCNPISGHNTLYWYLQNLGQGPELLIRYENEEAVDDSQLPKDRFSAERLKGVDSTLKIQPAELGDSAVYLCASSKGQGGGYTFGSGTRLTVV.